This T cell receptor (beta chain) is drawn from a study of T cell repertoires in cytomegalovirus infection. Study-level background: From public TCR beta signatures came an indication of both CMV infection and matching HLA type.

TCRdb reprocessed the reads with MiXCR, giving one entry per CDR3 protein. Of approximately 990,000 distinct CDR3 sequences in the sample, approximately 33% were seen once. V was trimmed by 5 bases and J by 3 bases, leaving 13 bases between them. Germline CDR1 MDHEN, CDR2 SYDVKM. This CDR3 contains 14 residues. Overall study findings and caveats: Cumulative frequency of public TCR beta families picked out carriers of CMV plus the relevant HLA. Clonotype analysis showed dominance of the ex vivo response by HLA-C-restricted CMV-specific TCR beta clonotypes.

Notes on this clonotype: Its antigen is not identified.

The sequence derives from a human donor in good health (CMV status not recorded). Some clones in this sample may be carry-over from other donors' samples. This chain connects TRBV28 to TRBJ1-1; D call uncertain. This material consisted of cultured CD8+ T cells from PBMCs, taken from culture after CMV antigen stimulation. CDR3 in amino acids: CASSDSTWYTEAFF. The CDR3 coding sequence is TGTGCCAGCAGTGACTCCACATGGTACACTGAAGCTTTCTTT. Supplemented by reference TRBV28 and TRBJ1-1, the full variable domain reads DVKVTQSSRYLVKRTGEKVFLECVQDMDHENMFWYRQDPGLGLRLIYFSYDVKMKEKGDIPEGYSVSREKKERFSLILESASTNQTSMYLCASSDSTWYTEAFFGQGTRLTVV.